These T cell receptor beta chains were read from a single sample in a study of control samples from healthy donors and cancer patients. This table comes from immunoSEQ multiplex PCR, and its TCRdb copy is limited to in-frame clones, with some not included. The repertoire holds roughly 400,000 clones, with more than 80% as singletons. Sequencing was performed on PBMCs. The receptors stem from a man between 40 and 49 years old with head and neck cancer. Both conserved end residues are part of each CDR3. A D gene is named only where the DNA matches it firmly. Where a row states a size, it is once, few, many or the class of an expanded clone; other rows omit it.

cdr3_aa cdr3_nt d_call clone_size j_call v_call
CASSLADRGGQPQHF TGTGCCAGCAGCTTGGCCGATAGGGGAGGGCAGCCCCAGCATTTT NA NA TRBJ1-5 TRBV5-8
CASSRRGGSDYGYTF TGTGCCAGCAGCCGGCGAGGGGGCTCGGACTATGGCTACACCTTC TRBD1 NA TRBJ1-2 TRBV3-1/TRBV3-2
CASSSRFTGTGNTGELFF TGTGCCAGCAGCTCCCGTTTCACCGGGACGGGGAACACCGGGGAGCTGTTTTTT NA NA TRBJ2-2 TRBV7-3
CASSLLALGYGYTF TGTGCCAGCAGTTTATTGGCACTTGGCTATGGCTACACCTTC NA NA TRBJ1-2 TRBV28
CASSFQGVPYNEQFF TGTGCCAGCAGCTTCCAAGGGGTACCCTACAATGAGCAGTTCTTC NA NA TRBJ2-1 TRBV27
CSVEATGPLNYGYTF TGCAGCGTTGAAGCGACGGGACCCCTTAACTATGGCTACACCTTC NA NA TRBJ1-2 TRBV29-1
CASSQARRSSYNEQFF TGTGCCAGCAGCCAAGCGAGGCGATCCTCCTACAATGAGCAGTTCTTC NA NA TRBJ2-1 TRBV3-1/TRBV3-2
CASSLPPGQGNQPQHF TGTGCCAGCAGTCTACCCCCGGGACAGGGAAATCAGCCCCAGCATTTT TRBD1 NA TRBJ1-5 TRBV28
CASSQLADLTDTQYF TGTGCCAGCAGCCAACTAGCTGACCTCACAGATACGCAGTATTTT NA NA TRBJ2-3 TRBV7-9
CASSAGPAWVGNTIYF TGTGCTAGCAGCGCGGGTCCTGCCTGGGTTGGAAACACCATATATTTT NA NA TRBJ1-3 TRBV7-7
CASSVAITGNGEAFF TGTGCCAGCAGCGTAGCTATCACAGGGAACGGCGAAGCTTTCTTT NA NA TRBJ1-1 TRBV9
CASSYPLSFLGNTEAFF TGTGCCAGCAGTTACCCATTATCTTTCTTAGGGAACACTGAAGCTTTCTTT NA NA TRBJ1-1 TRBV6-2/TRBV6-3
CASSEQRNTEAFF TGTGCCAGCAGTGAACAAAGGAACACTGAAGCTTTCTTT NA NA TRBJ1-1 TRBV6-1
CASSLRSENTGELFF TGCGCCAGCAGCTTGAGGTCCGAGAACACCGGGGAGCTGTTTTTT NA NA TRBJ2-2 TRBV5-1
CASSFDRVANDAFF TGCGCCAGCAGCTTTGACAGGGTTGCAAACGACGCTTTCTTT TRBD1 NA TRBJ1-1 TRBV5-1
CASSSQGDQPQHF TGTGCCAGCAGCTCGCAGGGGGATCAGCCCCAGCATTTT TRBD1 NA TRBJ1-5 TRBV7-2
CASSSGRSTDTQYF TGTGCCAGCAGTTCTGGGCGGTCAACAGATACGCAGTATTTT NA NA TRBJ2-3 TRBV9
CASSQGQGTNSPLHF TGTGCCAGCAGCCAAGGACAGGGCACCAATTCACCCCTCCACTTT TRBD1 NA TRBJ1-6 TRBV3-1/TRBV3-2
CASSPEGHSPLHF TGTGCCAGCAGCCCGGAGGGCCATTCACCCCTCCACTTT NA few TRBJ1-6 TRBV7-9
CASSPEGARFNQPQHF TGTGCCAGCAGCCCCGAAGGGGCCCGCTTCAATCAGCCCCAGCATTTT NA NA TRBJ1-5 TRBV7-2
CASSLWKDGEKLFF TGTGCCAGCAGTTTATGGAAGGATGGCGAAAAACTGTTTTTT NA once TRBJ1-4 TRBV28
CASSVEERLNTEAFF TGTGCCAGCAGCGTAGAGGAAAGATTGAACACTGAAGCTTTCTTT NA NA TRBJ1-1 TRBV9
CASSHRKGDNSPLHF TGTGCCAGCAGCCACCGCAAGGGAGATAATTCACCCCTCCACTTT NA NA TRBJ1-6 TRBV27
CASSDGGTGGTQYF TGTGCCAGCAGTGACGGGGGGACTGGGGGTACGCAGTATTTT TRBD2 NA TRBJ2-3 TRBV2
CASSLEGTGVGNTIYF TGCGCCAGCAGCTTGGAGGGGACAGGGGTTGGAAACACCATATATTTT TRBD1 NA TRBJ1-3 TRBV5-1
CASSQVSGLAGANTGELFF TGCGCCAGCAGCCAAGTAAGCGGACTAGCGGGAGCGAACACCGGGGAGCTGTTTTTT TRBD2 NA TRBJ2-2 TRBV4-1
CASSDWQGRSEQYF TGCGCCAGCAGTGACTGGCAGGGTCGAAGCGAGCAGTACTTC NA NA TRBJ2-7 TRBV10-1